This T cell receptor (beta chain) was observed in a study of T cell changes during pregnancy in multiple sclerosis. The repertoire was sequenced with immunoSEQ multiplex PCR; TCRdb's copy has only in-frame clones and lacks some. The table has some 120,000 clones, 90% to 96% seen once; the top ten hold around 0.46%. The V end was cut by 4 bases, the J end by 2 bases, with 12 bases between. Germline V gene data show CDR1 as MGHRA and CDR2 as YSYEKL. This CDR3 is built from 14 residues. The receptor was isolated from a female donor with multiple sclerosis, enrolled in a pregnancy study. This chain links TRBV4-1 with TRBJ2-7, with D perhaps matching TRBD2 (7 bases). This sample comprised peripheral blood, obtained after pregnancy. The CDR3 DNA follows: TGCGCCAGCAGCCTTGCGGGGGCGGCCTACGAGCAGTACTTC. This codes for CASSLAGAAYEQYF.